These 20 T cell receptor beta chains originate from one sample sequenced in a study of cytomegalovirus exposure and HLA in healthy donors. It was with 60 Vbeta and 13 Jbeta primers that the PCR ran. Assay: immunoSEQ multiplex PCR; the TCRdb copy retains only in-frame clones and omits some. The repertoire holds over 150,000 clones, roughly 70% seen once, with 2.5% to 3.5% in the top ten. Material: PBMCs. All receptors derive from a woman in her forties or fifties in good health and CMV-seropositive.

This chain uses TRBV10-3 with TRBJ1-3, with a possible D match to TRBD1 (6 bases). Trimming removed 6 bases at V and 0 bases at J, with 15 bases between. CDR1 is ENHRY, CDR2 SYGVKD, per germline. This CDR3 spans 16 amino acids. The CDR3: CAISPVRGRSGNTIYF. CDR3 nucleotide sequence: TGTGCCATCAGCCCCGTCAGGGGCCGCTCTGGAAACACCATATATTTT.

V and J are TRBV6-6 and TRBJ1-4, with D unclear. The germline V gene has CDR1 MNHNY and CDR2 SVGAGI (reference sequence). The CDR3 consists of 16 residues. Trimming took 7 bases from V and 2 from J, leaving 17 bases between them. The CDR3 nucleotides read TGTGCCAGCAAGTCTACGGGAGGCCTTACTAATGAAAAACTGTTTTTT. It translates to CASKSTGGLTNEKLFF.

This rearrangement joins TRBV4-2 to TRBJ2-3; D is perhaps TRBD1 (7 bases). Germline V gene lookup returns CDR1 LGHNA and CDR2 YNFKEQ. There are 14 residues in the CDR3. V lost 4 bases, J lost 5 bases, and 13 bases lay in between. Here the CDR3 reads CASSPAGGRDTQYF. The CDR3 DNA follows: TGTGCCAGCAGCCCCGCAGGGGGGCGAGATACGCAGTATTTT.

The V and J genes are TRBV5-4 and TRBJ2-1; 8 bases line up with TRBD2. The CDR3 runs to 16 residues. After removal of 4 bases from V and 6 bases from J, the junction contained 12 bases not matched to a gene. Germline V CDR1 and CDR2: SGHNT, YYREEE (reference sequence). CDR3 DNA sequence: TGTGCCAGCAGCCCCGGGACTAGAGATTTTTCCAATGAGCAGTTCTTC. As protein: CASSPGTRDFSNEQFF.

This clone was detected once. This sequence joins TRBV13 and TRBJ2-1, with a tentative D call TRBD2 (5 bases). This CDR3 has 15 amino acids. Between the trimmed V and J ends, which lost 6 bases and 6 bases, there was a span of 18 bases. Germline V gene sequence: CDR1 PRHDT, CDR2 FYEKMQ (reference sequence). Here the CDR3 DNA reads TGTGCCAGCAGGCTCGAGGGTCCAAAAAGCAATGAGCAGTTCTTC. Protein: CASRLEGPKSNEQFF. The whole variable domain, remainder taken from reference TRBV13 and TRBJ2-1, is AAGVIQSPRHLIKEKRETATLKCYPIPRHDTVYWYQQGPGQDPQFLISFYEKMQSDKGSIPDRFSAQQFSDYHSELNMSSLELGDSALYFCASRLEGPKSNEQFFGPGTRLTVL.

The J gene is TRBJ1-1, the V gene TRBV11-3; D not certain. Trimming cost V 3 bases and J 1 base, with 6 bases left between them. Germline lookup yields CDR1 SGHNT and CDR2 YENEEA. The CDR3 spans 13 residues. The DNA of the CDR3 is TGTGCCAGCAGCTTCCAATGGAACACTGAAGCTTTCTTT. It translates to CASSFQWNTEAFF.

The chain employs TRBV2 and TRBJ1-6; weak D call: TRBD1 (5 bases). This CDR3 spans 16 amino acids. V lost 7 bases to trimming and J lost 10 bases, with 23 bases between them. Looked up from germline, CDR1 is SNHLY and CDR2 is FYNNEI. CDR3 amino acids: CASTSKGGTGWSPLHF. The CDR3 DNA follows: TGTGCCAGCACCTCGAAGGGTGGTACAGGCTGGTCACCCCTCCACTTT.

The V gene is TRBV15, the J gene TRBJ2-3, with D maybe TRBD2 (6 bases). Germline CDR1 and CDR2: LNHNV and YYDKDF (reference sequence). Trimming pared 1 base from V and 2 bases from J, leaving 10 bases between. The CDR3 sequence is 15 residues long. CDR3 residues: CATSRAGDLTDTQYF. The DNA for the CDR3 is TGTGCCACCAGCAGAGCGGGGGATCTCACAGATACGCAGTATTTT. Looking up the rest from reference TRBV15 and TRBJ2-3 gives the full variable domain: DAMVIQNPRYQVTQFGKPVTLSCSQTLNHNVMYWYQQKSSQAPKLLFHYYDKDFNNEADTPDNFQSRRPNTSFCFLDIRSPGLGDTAMYLCATSRAGDLTDTQYFGPGTRLTVL.

This chain joins TRBV19 and TRBJ2-2, with 10 bases identical to TRBD2. The CDR3 is made up of 16 amino acids. The J segment lost 2 bases and the V segment lost 4 bases, leaving 4 bases of the junction unmatched. Germline loops: CDR1 LNHDA, CDR2 SQIVND (reference sequence). CDR3 amino acids: CASSNPSGGNTGELFF. The DNA for the CDR3 is TGTGCCAGTAGTAATCCTAGCGGGGGAAACACCGGGGAGCTGTTTTTT. Full variable domain (rest looked up from reference TRBV19 and TRBJ2-2): DGGITQSPKYLFRKEGQNVTLSCEQNLNHDAMYWYRQDPGQGLRLIYYSQIVNDFQKGDIAEGYSVSREKKESFPLTVTSAQKNPTAFYLCASSNPSGGNTGELFFGEGSRLTVL.

The V and J genes are TRBV6-1 and TRBJ2-5; 7 bases map to TRBD1. CDR1 is MNHNS and CDR2 is SASEGT in the germline V gene. This CDR3 contains 16 residues. The junction had 10 bases not matched to a gene; V was cut back by 1 base and J by 5 bases. CDR3 coding DNA: TGTGCCAGCAGTGAAGGTCCGACAGGGTGGTTGGAGACCCAGTACTTC. It translates to CASSEGPTGWLETQYF.

The V call is TRBV27, the J call TRBJ1-2, with D uncertain. The CDR3 is 15 amino acids. V lost 6 bases and J lost 5, with 19 bases in between. The germline V gene encodes CDR1 MNHEY and CDR2 SMNVEV (reference sequence). The chain's CDR3 is CASRPGLLGRYGYTF. The CDR3, as DNA: TGTGCCAGCAGACCCGGACTGTTGGGAAGGTATGGCTACACCTTC.

This CDR3 is CASTGGGLDTQYF. CDR3 nucleotide sequence: TGTGCCAGCACAGGAGGTGGTTTGGATACGCAGTATTTT. The chain employs TRBV5-4 and TRBJ2-3; TRBD2 might be the D (5 bases). Germline CDR1 reads SGHNT; CDR2 reads YYREEE (reference sequence). This CDR3 is 13 amino acids long. Between the trimmed V and J ends, which lost 6 bases and 6 bases, there was a span of 14 bases.

This clone was detected a few times. The V gene is TRBV6-6, the J gene TRBJ1-5, with unresolved D. Deletions cut 5 bases from V and 0 bases from J, with 11 bases between. The length of the CDR3 is 15 residues. In germline, CDR1 is MNHNY, CDR2 SVGAGI (reference sequence). CDR3 sequence (DNA): TGTGCCAGCAGTCGCCGGGGTGATAGCAATCAGCCCCAGCATTTT. Protein: CASSRRGDSNQPQHF.

The rearrangement links TRBV5-5 to TRBJ1-1; TRBD1 matches at 9 bases. Germline assignment: CDR1 SGHKS and CDR2 YYEKEE (reference sequence). J gave up 5 bases and V 4 bases, and 15 bases lay outside the gene matches. The CDR3 has 17 amino acids. CDR3: CASSETQTGQGGTEAFF. In nucleotides, the CDR3 is TGTGCCAGCAGCGAAACTCAGACGGGACAGGGTGGAACTGAAGCTTTCTTT.

The table lists this clone with a few counts. The genes are TRBV5-1 and TRBJ2-5, with TRBD2 matching over 10 bases. With the DNA end fitting TRBJ2-7 better, the J assignment may be wrong. CDR3 size: 15 residues. CDR1 is SGHRS and CDR2 is YFSETQ in the germline V gene. CDR3 in DNA: TGCGCCAGCAGCCTAGAGCGGGGGGGACCCTACGAGCAGTACTTC. This translates into CASSLERGGPYEQYF.

This clone was seen more than once but under ten times. The chain recombines TRBV6-1 with TRBJ1-3, with TRBD1 as a possible D gene (5 bases). V was pared by 3 bases and J by 5 bases, with 11 bases between. Germline V gene sequence: CDR1 MNHNS, CDR2 SASEGT. The CDR3 spans 14 residues. The CDR3: CASSDRDYRNTIYF. For the CDR3, the DNA is TGTGCCAGCAGTGACAGGGACTACCGAAACACCATATATTTT.

The CDR3 reads CASSKGQGIVYGYTF. CDR3 sequence (DNA): TGTGCCAGCAGTAAAGGACAGGGAATAGTCTATGGCTACACCTTC. The V gene is TRBV5-8, the J gene TRBJ1-2; 8 bases agree with TRBD1. Germline V lookup: CDR1 SGHTS, CDR2 YDEGEE. V dropped 5 bases and J dropped 4; count of bases not matched to a gene: 10. The CDR3 runs to 15 residues.

With respect to this clone: At one boundary the junction diverges from the germline segment, which might be a read error. This chain connects TRBV6-5 to TRBJ1-6; D is ambiguous. Germline V gives CDR1 MNHEY, CDR2 SVGAGI. CDR3 size: 13 residues. Here the CDR3 reads CASSSASASPFHF. CDR3 DNA: TGTGCCAGCAGTAGCGCCAGCGCGTCACCCTTCCACTTT.

V and J are TRBV5-1 and TRBJ2-2; no firm D call. The V and J ends lost 1 base and 3 bases respectively, with 10 bases between them. The CDR3 consists of 15 residues. Germline CDR1 is SGHRS and CDR2 is YFSETQ. The CDR3 spells CASSLNGQDTGELFF. The CDR3 nucleotides read TGCGCCAGCAGCTTGAACGGTCAGGACACCGGGGAGCTGTTTTTT.

This chain links TRBV19 with TRBJ2-2; tentatively, D is TRBD1 (6 bases). Looked up from germline, CDR1 is LNHDA and CDR2 is SQIVND (reference sequence). Trimming left V 5 bases short and J 8 bases short, with 12 bases between. The CDR3 totals 13 residues. CDR3 sequence: CASSAWGLGELFF. CDR3 nucleotides: TGTGCCAGTAGTGCCTGGGGGCTTGGGGAGCTGTTTTTT.